These 2 T cell receptor beta chains share one sample of origin, sequenced in a study of blood T cell repertoires in COVID-19. Data came from immunoSEQ multiplex PCR; TCRdb stores just in-frame clones and leaves some out. This table holds about 83,000 clones, roughly 87% found once. The sample consisted of peripheral blood. These receptors originate from a woman aged 45-59 years with active or convalescent COVID-19.

This sequence joins TRBV7-3 and TRBJ2-1; 8 bases align to TRBD2. The CDR3 is 13 amino acids. Unmatched junction bases numbered 4, after V lost 5 bases and J lost 7 bases. Per germline, CDR1 SGHTA and CDR2 FQGTGA. CDR3 residues: CASSPGRENEQFF. For the CDR3, the DNA is TGTGCCAGCAGCCCCGGGAGGGAGAATGAGCAGTTCTTC.

The rearrangement links TRBV2 to TRBJ2-5; tentative D call: TRBD2 (6 bases). V was cut by 1 base and J by 1 base, with 10 bases left in between. Germline V gives CDR1 SNHLY, CDR2 FYNNEI. The CDR3 covers 15 residues. The CDR3 is CASSEGRGSQETQYF. DNA for the CDR3: TGTGCCAGCAGTGAAGGCCGGGGGAGCCAAGAGACCCAGTACTTC. Full variable domain (remainder filled in from reference TRBV2 and TRBJ2-5): EPEVTQTPSHQVTQMGQEVILRCVPISNHLYFYWYRQILGQKVEFLVSFYNNEISEKSEIFDDQFSVERPDGSNFTLKIRSTKLEDSAMYFCASSEGRGSQETQYFGPGTRLLVL.